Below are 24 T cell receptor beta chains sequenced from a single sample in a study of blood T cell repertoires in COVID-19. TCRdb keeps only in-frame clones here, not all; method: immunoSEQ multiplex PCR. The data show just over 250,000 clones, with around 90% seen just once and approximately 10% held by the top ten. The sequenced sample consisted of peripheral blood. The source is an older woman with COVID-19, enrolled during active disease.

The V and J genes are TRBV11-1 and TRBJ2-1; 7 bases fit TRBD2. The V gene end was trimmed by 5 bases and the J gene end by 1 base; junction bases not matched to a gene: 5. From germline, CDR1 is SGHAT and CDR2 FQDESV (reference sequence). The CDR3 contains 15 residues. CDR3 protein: CASSASSGSYNEQFF. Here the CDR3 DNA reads TGTGCCAGCAGCGCCTCTAGCGGTTCCTACAATGAGCAGTTCTTC.

This CDR3 reads CASSNDRGSYGYTF. DNA of the CDR3: TGTGCCAGCAGCAATGACAGGGGGAGCTATGGCTACACCTTC. V usage is TRBV2 and J usage is TRBJ1-2; 9 bases are shared with TRBD1. The CDR3 length is 14 residues. Unmatched junction bases numbered 6, after V lost 6 bases and J lost 4 bases. Germline values: CDR1 SNHLY, CDR2 FYNNEI. The variable domain in full, with the rest retrieved from reference TRBV2 and TRBJ1-2, is EPEVTQTPSHQVTQMGQEVILRCVPISNHLYFYWYRQILGQKVEFLVSFYNNEISEKSEIFDDQFSVERPDGSNFTLKIRSTKLEDSAMYFCASSNDRGSYGYTFGSGTRLTVV.

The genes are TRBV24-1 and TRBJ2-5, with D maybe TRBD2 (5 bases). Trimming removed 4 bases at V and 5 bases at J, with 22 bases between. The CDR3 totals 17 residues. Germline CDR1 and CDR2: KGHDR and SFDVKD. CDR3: CATSDHGLSWRGETQYF. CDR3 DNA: TGTGCCACCAGTGACCACGGACTCAGTTGGAGAGGGGAGACCCAGTACTTC.

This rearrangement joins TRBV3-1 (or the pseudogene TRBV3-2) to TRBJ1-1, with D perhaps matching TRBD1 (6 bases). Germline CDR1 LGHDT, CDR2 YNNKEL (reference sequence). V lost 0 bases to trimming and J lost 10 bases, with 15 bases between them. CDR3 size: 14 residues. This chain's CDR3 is CASSQDYRGASAFF. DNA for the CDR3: TGTGCCAGCAGCCAAGATTACCGGGGGGCGTCAGCTTTCTTT.

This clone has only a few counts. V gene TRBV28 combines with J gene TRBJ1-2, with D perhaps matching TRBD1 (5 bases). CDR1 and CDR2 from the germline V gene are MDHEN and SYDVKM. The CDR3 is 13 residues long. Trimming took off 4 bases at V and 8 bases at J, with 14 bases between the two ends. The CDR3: CASSYGTWGGYTF. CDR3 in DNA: TGTGCCAGCAGTTACGGGACTTGGGGAGGCTACACCTTC.

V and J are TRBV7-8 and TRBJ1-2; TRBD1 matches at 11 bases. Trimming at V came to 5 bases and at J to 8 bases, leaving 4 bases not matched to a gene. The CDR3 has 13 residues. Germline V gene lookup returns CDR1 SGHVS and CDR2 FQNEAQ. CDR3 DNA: TGTGCCAGCAGCGGACAGGGGGCGGTAGGCTACACCTTC. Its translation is CASSGQGAVGYTF.

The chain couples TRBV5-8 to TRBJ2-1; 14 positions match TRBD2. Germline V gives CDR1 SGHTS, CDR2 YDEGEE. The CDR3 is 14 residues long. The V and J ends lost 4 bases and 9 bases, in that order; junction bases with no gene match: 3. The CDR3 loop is CASSKGLAGGEQFF. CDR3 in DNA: TGTGCCAGCAGCAAAGGACTAGCGGGAGGTGAGCAGTTCTTC. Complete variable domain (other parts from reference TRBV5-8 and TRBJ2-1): EAGVTQSPTHLIKTRGQQATLRCSPISGHTSVYWYQQALGLGLQFLLWYDEGEERNRGNFPPRFSGRQFPNYSSELNVNALELEDSALYLCASSKGLAGGEQFFGPGTRLTVL.

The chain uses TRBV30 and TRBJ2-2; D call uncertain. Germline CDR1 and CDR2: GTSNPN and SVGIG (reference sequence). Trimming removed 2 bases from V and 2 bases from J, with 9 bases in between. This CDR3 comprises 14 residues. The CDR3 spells CAWSIKRNTGELFF. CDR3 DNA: TGTGCCTGGAGTATAAAGAGAAACACCGGGGAGCTGTTTTTT.

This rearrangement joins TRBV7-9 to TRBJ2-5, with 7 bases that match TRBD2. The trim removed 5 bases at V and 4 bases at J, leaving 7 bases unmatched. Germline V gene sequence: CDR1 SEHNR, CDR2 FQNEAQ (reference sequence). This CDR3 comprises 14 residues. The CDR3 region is CASSPQAGVETQYF. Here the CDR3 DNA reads TGTGCCAGCAGCCCTCAGGCGGGGGTAGAGACCCAGTACTTC.

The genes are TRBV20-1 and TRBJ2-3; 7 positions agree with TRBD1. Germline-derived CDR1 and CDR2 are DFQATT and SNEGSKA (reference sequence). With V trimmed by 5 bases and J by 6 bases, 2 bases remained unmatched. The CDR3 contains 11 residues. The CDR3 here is CSADRADTQYF. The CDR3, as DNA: TGCAGTGCTGACAGGGCTGATACGCAGTATTTT.

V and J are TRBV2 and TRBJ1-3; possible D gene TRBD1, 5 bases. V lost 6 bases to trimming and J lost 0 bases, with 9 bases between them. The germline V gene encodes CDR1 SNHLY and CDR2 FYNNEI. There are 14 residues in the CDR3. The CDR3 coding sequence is TGTGCCAGCAGCAGACAGCTCTCTGGAAACACCATATATTTT. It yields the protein CASSRQLSGNTIYF.

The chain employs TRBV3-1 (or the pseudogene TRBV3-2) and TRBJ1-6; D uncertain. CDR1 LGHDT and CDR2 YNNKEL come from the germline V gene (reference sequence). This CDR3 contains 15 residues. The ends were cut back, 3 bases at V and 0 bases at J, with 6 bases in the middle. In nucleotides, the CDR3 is TGTGCCAGCAGCCACGGGAGCTCCTATAATTCACCCCTCCACTTT. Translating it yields CASSHGSSYNSPLHF.

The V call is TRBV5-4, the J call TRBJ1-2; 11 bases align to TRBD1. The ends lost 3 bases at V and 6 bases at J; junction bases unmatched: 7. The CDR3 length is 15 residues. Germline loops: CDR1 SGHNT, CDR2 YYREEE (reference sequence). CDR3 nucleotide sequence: TGTGCCAGCAGCTGGGGGGACAGGGGGGAGAATGGCTACACCTTC. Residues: CASSWGDRGENGYTF. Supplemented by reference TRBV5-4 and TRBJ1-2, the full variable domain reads ETGVTQSPTHLIKTRGQQVTLRCSSQSGHNTVSWYQQALGQGPQFIFQYYREEENGRGNFPPRFSGLQFPNYSSELNVNALELDDSALYLCASSWGDRGENGYTFGSGTRLTVV.

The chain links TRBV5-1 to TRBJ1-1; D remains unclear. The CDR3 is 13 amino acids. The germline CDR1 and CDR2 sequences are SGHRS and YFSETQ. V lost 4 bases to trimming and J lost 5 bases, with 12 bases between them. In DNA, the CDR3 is TGCGCCAGCAGCGCACAAGACATGACTGAAGCTTTCTTT. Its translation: CASSAQDMTEAFF.

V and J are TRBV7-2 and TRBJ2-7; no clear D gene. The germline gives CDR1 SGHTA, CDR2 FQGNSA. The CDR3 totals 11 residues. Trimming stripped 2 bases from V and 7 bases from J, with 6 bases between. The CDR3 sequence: CASSLSTEQYF. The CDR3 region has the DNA TGTGCCAGCAGCTTATCCACTGAGCAGTACTTC. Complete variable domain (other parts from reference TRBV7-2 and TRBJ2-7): GAGVSQSPSNKVTEKGKDVELRCDPISGHTALYWYRQSLGQGLEFLIYFQGNSAPDKSGLPSDRFSAERTGGSVSTLTIQRTQQEDSAVYLCASSLSTEQYFGPGTRLTVT.

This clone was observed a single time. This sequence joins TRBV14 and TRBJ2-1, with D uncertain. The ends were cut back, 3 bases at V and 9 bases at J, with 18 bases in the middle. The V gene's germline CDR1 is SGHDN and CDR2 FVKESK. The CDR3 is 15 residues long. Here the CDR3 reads CASSHVVPRVGEQFF. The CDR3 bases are TGTGCCAGCAGCCATGTGGTCCCCCGGGTAGGTGAGCAGTTCTTC. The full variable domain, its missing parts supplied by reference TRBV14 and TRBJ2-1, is EAGVTQFPSHSVIEKGQTVTLRCDPISGHDNLYWYRRVMGKEIKFLLHFVKESKQDESGMPNNRFLAERTGGTYSTLKVQPAELEDSGVYFCASSHVVPRVGEQFFGPGTRLTVL.

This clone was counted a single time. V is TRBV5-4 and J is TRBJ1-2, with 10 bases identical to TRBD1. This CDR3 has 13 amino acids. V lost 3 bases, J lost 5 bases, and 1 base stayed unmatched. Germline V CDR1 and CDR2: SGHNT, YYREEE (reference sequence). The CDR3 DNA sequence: TGTGCCAGCAGCTCGGGACAGGGGTATGGCTACACCTTC. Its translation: CASSSGQGYGYTF.

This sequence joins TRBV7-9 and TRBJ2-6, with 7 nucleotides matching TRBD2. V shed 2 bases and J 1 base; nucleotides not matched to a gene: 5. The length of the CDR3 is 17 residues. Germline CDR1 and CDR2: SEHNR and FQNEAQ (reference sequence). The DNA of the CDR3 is TGTGCCAGCAGCTTACTAGCGGACCCATCTGGGGCCAACGTCCTGACTTTC. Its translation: CASSLLADPSGANVLTF.

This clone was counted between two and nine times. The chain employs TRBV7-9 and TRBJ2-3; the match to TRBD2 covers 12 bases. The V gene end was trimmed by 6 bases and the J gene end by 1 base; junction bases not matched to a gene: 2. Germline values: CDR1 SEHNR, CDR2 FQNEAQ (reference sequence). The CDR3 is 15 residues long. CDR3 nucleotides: TGTGCCAGCAGACGACTAGCGGGAGGCACAGATACGCAGTATTTT. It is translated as CASRRLAGGTDTQYF.

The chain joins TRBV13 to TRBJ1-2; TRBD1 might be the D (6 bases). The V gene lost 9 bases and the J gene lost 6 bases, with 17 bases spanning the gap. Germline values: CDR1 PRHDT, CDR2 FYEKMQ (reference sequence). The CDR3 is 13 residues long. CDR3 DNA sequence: TGTGCCAGTACGACTGGGGGCGCGGATGGCTACACCTTC. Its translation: CASTTGGADGYTF.

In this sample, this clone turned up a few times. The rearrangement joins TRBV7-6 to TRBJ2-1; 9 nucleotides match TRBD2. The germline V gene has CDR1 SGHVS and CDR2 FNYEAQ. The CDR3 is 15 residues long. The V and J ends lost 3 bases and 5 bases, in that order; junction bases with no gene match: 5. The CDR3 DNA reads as TGTGCCAGCAGCTTCTTAGCGGGGGTAAACAATGAGCAGTTCTTC. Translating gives CASSFLAGVNNEQFF. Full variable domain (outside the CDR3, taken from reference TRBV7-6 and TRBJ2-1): GAGVSQSPRYKVTKRGQDVALRCDPISGHVSLYWYRQALGQGPEFLTYFNYEAQQDKSGLPNDRFSAERPEGSISTLTIQRTEQRDSAMYRCASSFLAGVNNEQFFGPGTRLTVL.

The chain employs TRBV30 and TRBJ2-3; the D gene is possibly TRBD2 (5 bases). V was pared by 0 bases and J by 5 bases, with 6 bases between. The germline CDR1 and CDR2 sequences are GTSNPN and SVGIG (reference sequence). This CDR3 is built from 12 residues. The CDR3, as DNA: TGTGCCTGGAGTGTACGGGGAGATACGCAGTATTTT. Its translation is CAWSVRGDTQYF.

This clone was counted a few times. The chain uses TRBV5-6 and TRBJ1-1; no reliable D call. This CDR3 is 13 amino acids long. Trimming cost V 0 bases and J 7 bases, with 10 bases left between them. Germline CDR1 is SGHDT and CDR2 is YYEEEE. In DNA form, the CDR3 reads TGTGCCAGCAGCTTGGTCGTCCGGGGTGAAGCTTTCTTT. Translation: CASSLVVRGEAFF. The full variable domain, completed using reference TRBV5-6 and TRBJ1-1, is DAGVTQSPTHLIKTRGQQVTLRCSPKSGHDTVSWYQQALGQGPQFIFQYYEEEERQRGNFPDRFSGHQFPNYSSELNVNALLLGDSALYLCASSLVVRGEAFFGQGTRLTVV.

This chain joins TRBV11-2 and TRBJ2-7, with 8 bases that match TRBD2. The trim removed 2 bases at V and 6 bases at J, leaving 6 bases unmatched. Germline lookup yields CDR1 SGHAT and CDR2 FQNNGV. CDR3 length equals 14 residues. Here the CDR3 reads CASSLRSGIAEQYF. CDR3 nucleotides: TGTGCCAGCAGCTTACGTAGCGGGATTGCCGAGCAGTACTTC.